One TCR beta chain is described in this entry. This sample was included in a study of blood T cell repertoires in COVID-19. Study-level information: From the United States, Italy and Spain came samples of acute and convalescent COVID-19. T cells, B-cell-depleted T cells, or PBMCs provided the cDNA or gDNA that served as material.

This CDR3 contains 14 residues. Study processing details: Quantification of nucleated cells was approximated via reference gene primer amplification. Repertoires were generated with immunoSEQ multiplex PCR, while TCRdb's copy carries only in-frame clones and drops some. V, J and clone size were drawn from that table, and D and trimming were deduced from the DNA. This table holds 100,000 to 150,000 clones, approximately 90% found once. Sequencing input: peripheral blood. The TCR comes from a man aged 65 to 85 with active COVID-19. The chain links TRBV1 to TRBJ1-1. TRBV1 is flagged as a pseudogene. CDR3 DNA: TGCACCAGCAGCCAGTCGGGGGATAGCACTGAAGCTTTCTTT. It is translated as CTSSQSGDSTEAFF.